The rows below give T cell receptor beta chains drawn from one sample of a study of blood T cell repertoires in COVID-19. Libraries were prepared by immunoSEQ multiplex PCR; TCRdb keeps only in-frame clonotypes and omits some of them. The sample yields a few hundred thousand clones, 70% to 90% seen once. The sequenced sample was peripheral blood. Receptors originate from a man over 45 with COVID-19, enrolled during active disease. CDR3s include the opening cysteine and the closing phenylalanine or tryptophan. Fields, in order: D gene, clone size, J gene, V gene, CDR3 DNA, CDR3 protein. The D gene is left open where the match is weak. Expanded clones get a size class; other rows say once, few or many, or leave the size out.

D gene: TRBD1
clone size: .
J gene: TRBJ1-3
V gene: TRBV24-1
CDR3 DNA: TGTGCCACCAGTGATCACAGGGGGCTGACTCTACACTCTGGAAACACCATATATTTT
CDR3 protein: CATSDHRGLTLHSGNTIYF

D gene: TRBD1
clone size: .
J gene: TRBJ2-3
V gene: TRBV5-4
CDR3 DNA: TGTGCCAGCAGCTTGGCCAGGGGGTCCTCTACCACAGATACGCAGTATTTT
CDR3 protein: CASSLARGSSTTDTQYF

D gene: .
clone size: .
J gene: TRBJ2-7
V gene: TRBV30
CDR3 DNA: TGTGCCTGGGGAGTTATAGGGGGCGAGCAGTACTTC
CDR3 protein: CAWGVIGGEQYF

D gene: TRBD1
clone size: once
J gene: TRBJ2-7
V gene: TRBV13
CDR3 DNA: TGTGCCAGCAGCTTAGCGGGACAGGGGGCGAACTACGAGCAGTACTTC
CDR3 protein: CASSLAGQGANYEQYF

D gene: TRBD1
clone size: .
J gene: TRBJ2-5
V gene: TRBV6-6
CDR3 DNA: TGTGCCAGCAGTCGTTCCGGGACAGGGGGGGAGACCCAGTACTTC
CDR3 protein: CASSRSGTGGETQYF

D gene: .
clone size: .
J gene: TRBJ1-2
V gene: TRBV14
CDR3 DNA: TGTGCCAGCAGCCAAGCGGTGGGAGCTAACTATGGCTACACCTTC
CDR3 protein: CASSQAVGANYGYTF

D gene: TRBD1
clone size: .
J gene: TRBJ1-2
V gene: TRBV18
CDR3 DNA: TGTGCCAGCTCAGGAGGGACAGAGAGAACGGGTGGCTACACCTTC
CDR3 protein: CASSGGTERTGGYTF

D gene: .
clone size: .
J gene: TRBJ1-1
V gene: TRBV7-2
CDR3 DNA: TGTGCCAGCAGCCCGACCGTCGCGGGTGAAGCTTTCTTT
CDR3 protein: CASSPTVAGEAFF

D gene: .
clone size: .
J gene: TRBJ2-2
V gene: TRBV5-1
CDR3 DNA: TGCGCCAGCAGCTTGGCAGGCCGGGGCGGGGAGCTGTTTTTT
CDR3 protein: CASSLAGRGGELFF

D gene: TRBD1
clone size: .
J gene: TRBJ1-1
V gene: TRBV18
CDR3 DNA: TGTGCCAGCTCACCAAGGGGGACAGAGCAAGCTTTCTTT
CDR3 protein: CASSPRGTEQAFF

D gene: .
clone size: .
J gene: TRBJ1-1
V gene: TRBV30
CDR3 DNA: TGTGCCTGGAGCACAGGGTTAACGAACACTGAAGCTTTCTTT
CDR3 protein: CAWSTGLTNTEAFF

D gene: .
clone size: .
J gene: TRBJ2-5
V gene: TRBV4-2
CDR3 DNA: TGTGCCAGCAGCCAAGAGGTCAGGGTGGAGACCCAGTACTTC
CDR3 protein: CASSQEVRVETQYF

D gene: TRBD1
clone size: .
J gene: TRBJ2-3
V gene: TRBV7-9
CDR3 DNA: TGTGCCAGCAGCTTACCGGGACAGAGCACAGATACGCAGTATTTT
CDR3 protein: CASSLPGQSTDTQYF

D gene: TRBD1
clone size: .
J gene: TRBJ1-1
V gene: TRBV10-3
CDR3 DNA: TGTGCCATCAGCCCCGGGACAGTCAACACTGAAGCTTTCTTT
CDR3 protein: CAISPGTVNTEAFF